This TCR beta chain was identified in a study of blood T cell repertoires in COVID-19. Whole-study context: Samples came from the United States, Italy and Spain, spanning acute and convalescent COVID-19. T cells, B-cell-depleted T cells, or PBMCs provided the cDNA or gDNA that served as material.

Deletions cut 1 base from V and 3 bases from J, with 8 bases between. The V gene's germline CDR1 is KGHSY and CDR2 FQNENV. The CDR3 runs 14 residues. Authors' data handling: The authors estimated nucleated cell counts from reference gene primer amplification. Libraries were prepared by immunoSEQ multiplex PCR; TCRdb keeps only in-frame clonotypes and omits some of them. The DNA was the basis for D and trimming; V, J and clone size are from that table. The sample yields some 200,000 clones, approximately 82% seen once. The chain employs TRBV16 and TRBJ2-3, with D perhaps TRBD1 (6 bases). The receptor comes from a human donor in a cohort sampled during active COVID-19. Sequencing used peripheral blood. For the CDR3, the DNA is TGTGCCAGCAGCCAATGGACAGTAACAGATACGCAGTATTTT. Translated, it gives CASSQWTVTDTQYF. Variable domain in full (rest from reference TRBV16 and TRBJ2-3): GEEVAQTPKHLVRGEGQKAKLYCAPIKGHSYVFWYQQVLKNEFKFLISFQNENVFDETGMPKERFSAKCLPNSPCSLEIQATKLEDSAVYFCASSQWTVTDTQYFGPGTRLTVL.